This T cell receptor (beta chain) was identified in a study of blood T cell repertoires in COVID-19. Study overall: The United States, Italy and Spain provided the acute and convalescent COVID-19 samples. PBMCs, B-cell-depleted T cells, or T cells provided the cDNA or gDNA that made up the material.

Per the study methods: It was from reference gene primer amplification that nucleated cell counts were estimated. Data came from immunoSEQ multiplex PCR; TCRdb stores just in-frame clones and leaves some out. D and trimming were read from the DNA, whereas the V and J calls and clone size are those reported in that table. The sample lists about 110,000 clones; roughly 82% were seen once. Concerning this clone: This may be a read error, as it is one base from a much larger clone.

V shed 6 bases and J 3 bases; nucleotides not matched to a gene: 4. This CDR3 has 14 residues. Looked up from germline, CDR1 is MNHEY and CDR2 is SMNVEV (reference sequence). The rearrangement uses TRBV27 and TRBJ2-7; TRBD1 agrees at 11 bases. This clonotype originated in a woman aged 60-70 years with acute or convalescent COVID-19. The sample consisted of peripheral blood. CDR3 in DNA: TGTGCCAGCAGGCCCGGGACAGGGGGCTACGAGCAGTACTTC. Protein: CASRPGTGGYEQYF.